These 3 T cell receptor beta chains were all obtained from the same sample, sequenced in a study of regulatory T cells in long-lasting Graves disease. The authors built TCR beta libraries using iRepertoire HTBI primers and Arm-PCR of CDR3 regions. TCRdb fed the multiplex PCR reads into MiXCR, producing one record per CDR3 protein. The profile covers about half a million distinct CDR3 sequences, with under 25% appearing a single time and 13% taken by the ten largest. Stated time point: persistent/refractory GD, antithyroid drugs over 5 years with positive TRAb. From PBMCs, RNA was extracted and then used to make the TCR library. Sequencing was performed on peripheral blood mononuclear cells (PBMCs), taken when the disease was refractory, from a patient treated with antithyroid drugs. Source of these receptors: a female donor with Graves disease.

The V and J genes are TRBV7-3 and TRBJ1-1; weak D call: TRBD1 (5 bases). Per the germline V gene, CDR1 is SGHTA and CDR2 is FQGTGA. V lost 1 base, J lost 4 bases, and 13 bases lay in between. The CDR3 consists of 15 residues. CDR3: CASSLMEGGGTEAFF. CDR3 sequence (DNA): TGTGCCAGCAGCTTAATGGAGGGTGGGGGCACTGAAGCTTTCTTT.

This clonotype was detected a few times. CDR3: CASSLGPLNTGELFF. CDR3 in DNA: TGTGCCAGCAGCTTAGGACCTTTGAACACCGGGGAGCTGTTTTTT. The V gene is TRBV7-3, the J gene TRBJ2-2, with D unresolved. The length of the CDR3 is 15 residues. The germline V and J ends were trimmed by 2 bases and 1 base, with 8 bases remaining between them. Per the germline V gene, CDR1 is SGHTA and CDR2 is FQGTGA. The full variable domain, with the rest looked up from reference TRBV7-3 and TRBJ2-2, is GAGVSQTPSNKVTEKGKYVELRCDPISGHTALYWYRQSLGQGPEFLIYFQGTGAADDSGLPNDRFFAVRPEGSVSTLKIQRTERGDSAVYLCASSLGPLNTGELFFGEGSRLTVL.

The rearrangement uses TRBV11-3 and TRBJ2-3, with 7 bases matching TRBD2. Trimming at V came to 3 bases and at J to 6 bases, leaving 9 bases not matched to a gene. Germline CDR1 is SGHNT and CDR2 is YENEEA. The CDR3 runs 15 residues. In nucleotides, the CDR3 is TGTGCCAGCAGCTTTGGGGGGGTACACGTGGATACGCAGTATTTT. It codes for CASSFGGVHVDTQYF.